The present T cell receptor beta chain was sequenced within a study of blood T cell repertoires in COVID-19. Study details: The origin of the acute and convalescent COVID-19 samples was the United States, Italy and Spain. From T cells, B-cell-depleted T cells, or PBMCs came the material, which was cDNA or gDNA.

This clone has more than one count but fewer than ten. Germline V gene sequence: CDR1 LNHNV, CDR2 YYDKDF (reference sequence). Trimming removed 0 bases from V and 5 bases from J; junction bases left unmatched: 7. The CDR3 extends over 17 amino acids. Original processing notes: Amplified reference gene primers provided the basis for estimating nucleated cell counts. Sequencing was performed with immunoSEQ multiplex PCR; in TCRdb, only in-frame clones are kept and a portion is missing. V and J calls and clone size are those listed in that table; D and trimming were worked out from the DNA. This table has about 150,000 clones, around 85% appearing once.

This sequence was found in a woman between 65 and 79 years old with acute or convalescent COVID-19. The chain carries TRBV15 and TRBJ2-1, with 10 bases matching TRBD2. Sequencing was done on a sample of peripheral blood. The CDR3 nucleotides are TGTGCCACCAGCAGAGACCTGTGGAGCGGGGGGGACAATGAGCAGTTCTTC. Protein product: CATSRDLWSGGDNEQFF. The full variable domain, its missing parts supplied by reference TRBV15 and TRBJ2-1, is DAMVIQNPRYQVTQFGKPVTLSCSQTLNHNVMYWYQQKSSQAPKLLFHYYDKDFNNEADTPDNFQSRRPNTSFCFLDIRSPGLGDTAMYLCATSRDLWSGGDNEQFFGPGTRLTVL.